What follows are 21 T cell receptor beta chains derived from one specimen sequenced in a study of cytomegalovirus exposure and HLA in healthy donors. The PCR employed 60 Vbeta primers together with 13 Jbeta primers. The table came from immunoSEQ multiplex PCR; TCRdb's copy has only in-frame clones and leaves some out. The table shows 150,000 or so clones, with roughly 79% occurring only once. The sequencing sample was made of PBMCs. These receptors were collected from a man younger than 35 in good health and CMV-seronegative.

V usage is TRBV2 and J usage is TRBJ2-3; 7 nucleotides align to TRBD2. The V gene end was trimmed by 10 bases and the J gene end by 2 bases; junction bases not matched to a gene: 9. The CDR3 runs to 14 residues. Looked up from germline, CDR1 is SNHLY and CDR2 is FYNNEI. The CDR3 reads CATGLNRLTDTQYF. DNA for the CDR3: TGTGCCACGGGACTAAACCGCCTCACAGATACGCAGTATTTT.

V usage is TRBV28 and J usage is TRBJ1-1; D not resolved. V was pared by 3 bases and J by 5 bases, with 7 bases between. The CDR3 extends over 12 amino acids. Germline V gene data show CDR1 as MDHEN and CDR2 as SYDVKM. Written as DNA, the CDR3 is TGTGCCAGCAGTTTGGAGGTAACTGAAGCTTTCTTT. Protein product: CASSLEVTEAFF.

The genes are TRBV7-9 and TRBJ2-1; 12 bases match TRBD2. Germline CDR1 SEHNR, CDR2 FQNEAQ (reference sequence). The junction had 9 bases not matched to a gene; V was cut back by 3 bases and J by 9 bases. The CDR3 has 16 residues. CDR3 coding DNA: TGTGCCAGCAGCTTCCCCGCTAGCGGGGGGGCCACTGAGCAGTTCTTC. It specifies CASSFPASGGATEQFF.

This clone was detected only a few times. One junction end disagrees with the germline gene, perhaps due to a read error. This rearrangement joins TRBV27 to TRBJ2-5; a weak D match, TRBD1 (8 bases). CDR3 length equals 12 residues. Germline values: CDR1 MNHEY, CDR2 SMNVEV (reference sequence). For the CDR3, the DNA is TGTACCAGCGGGACAGGCCAAGAGACCCAGTACTTC. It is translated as CTSGTGQETQYF.

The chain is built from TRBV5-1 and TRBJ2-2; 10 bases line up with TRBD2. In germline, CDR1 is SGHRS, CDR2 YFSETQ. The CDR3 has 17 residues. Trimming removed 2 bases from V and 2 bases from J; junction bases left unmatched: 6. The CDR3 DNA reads TGCGCCAGCAGCTTACGGACTAGCGGAGATAACACCGGGGAGCTGTTTTTT. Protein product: CASSLRTSGDNTGELFF.

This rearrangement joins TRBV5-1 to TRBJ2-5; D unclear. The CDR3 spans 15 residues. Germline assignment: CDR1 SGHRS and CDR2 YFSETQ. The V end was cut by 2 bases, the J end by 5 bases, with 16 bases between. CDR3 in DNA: TGCGCCAGCAGCTTTCCCGGAAATGCAGCGGAGACCCAGTACTTC. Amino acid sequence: CASSFPGNAAETQYF.

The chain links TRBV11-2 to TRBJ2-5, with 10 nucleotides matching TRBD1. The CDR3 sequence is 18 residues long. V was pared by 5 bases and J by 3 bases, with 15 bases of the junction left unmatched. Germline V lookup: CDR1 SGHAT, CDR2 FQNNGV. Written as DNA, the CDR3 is TGTGCCAGCAGCACTGCCCCACGGGACAGGGGCTCTGAAGAGACCCAGTACTTC. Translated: CASSTAPRDRGSEETQYF.

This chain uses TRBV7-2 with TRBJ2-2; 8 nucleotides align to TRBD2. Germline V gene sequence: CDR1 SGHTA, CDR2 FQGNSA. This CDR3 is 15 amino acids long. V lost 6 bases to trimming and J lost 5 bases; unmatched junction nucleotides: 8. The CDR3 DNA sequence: TGTGCCAGCAGAACGTCGGGGGGGGGTACCGGGGAGCTGTTTTTT. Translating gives CASRTSGGGTGELFF.

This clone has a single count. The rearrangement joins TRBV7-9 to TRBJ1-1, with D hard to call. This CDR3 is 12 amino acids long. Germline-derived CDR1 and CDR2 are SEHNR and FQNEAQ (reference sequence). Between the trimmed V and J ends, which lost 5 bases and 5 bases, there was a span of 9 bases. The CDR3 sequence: CASSPGGTEAFF. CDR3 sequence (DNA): TGTGCCAGCAGCCCTGGAGGGACTGAAGCTTTCTTT.

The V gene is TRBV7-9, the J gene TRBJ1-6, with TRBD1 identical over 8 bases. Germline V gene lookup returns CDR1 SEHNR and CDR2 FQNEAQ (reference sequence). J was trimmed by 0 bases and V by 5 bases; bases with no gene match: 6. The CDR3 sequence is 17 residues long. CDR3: CASSPGDRSSYNSPLHF. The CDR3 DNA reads TGTGCCAGCAGCCCCGGGGACAGGAGCTCCTATAATTCACCCCTCCACTTT. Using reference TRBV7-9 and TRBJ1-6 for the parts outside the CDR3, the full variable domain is DTGVSQNPRHKITKRGQNVTFRCDPISEHNRLYWYRQTLGQGPEFLTYFQNEAQLEKSRLLSDRFSAERPKGSFSTLEIQRTEQGDSAMYLCASSPGDRSSYNSPLHFGNGTRLTVT.

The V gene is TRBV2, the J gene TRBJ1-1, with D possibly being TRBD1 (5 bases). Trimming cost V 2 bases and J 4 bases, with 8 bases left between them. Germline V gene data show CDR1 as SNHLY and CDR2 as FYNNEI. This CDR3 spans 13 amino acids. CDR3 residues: CASSERQGTEAFF. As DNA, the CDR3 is TGTGCCAGCAGTGAACGGCAGGGCACTGAAGCTTTCTTT.

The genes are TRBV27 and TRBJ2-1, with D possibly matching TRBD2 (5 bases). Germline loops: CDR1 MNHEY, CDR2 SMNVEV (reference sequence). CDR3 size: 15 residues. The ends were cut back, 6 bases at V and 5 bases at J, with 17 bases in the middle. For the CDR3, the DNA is TGTGCCAGCAGGACCACCGGGGTCCCCCACAATGAGCAGTTCTTC. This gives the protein CASRTTGVPHNEQFF.

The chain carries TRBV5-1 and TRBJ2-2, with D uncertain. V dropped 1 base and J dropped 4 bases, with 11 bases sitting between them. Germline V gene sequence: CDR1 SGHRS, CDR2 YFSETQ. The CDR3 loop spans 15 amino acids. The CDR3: CASSLFAPGTGELFF. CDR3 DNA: TGCGCCAGCAGCTTGTTCGCCCCGGGCACCGGGGAGCTGTTTTTT.

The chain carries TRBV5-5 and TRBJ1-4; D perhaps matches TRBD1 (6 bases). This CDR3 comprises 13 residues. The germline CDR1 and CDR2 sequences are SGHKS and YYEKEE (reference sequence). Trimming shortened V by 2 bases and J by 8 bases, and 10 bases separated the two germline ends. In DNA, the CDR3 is TGTGCCAGCAGCTTAGGGGGTATGGAAAAACTGTTTTTT. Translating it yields CASSLGGMEKLFF.

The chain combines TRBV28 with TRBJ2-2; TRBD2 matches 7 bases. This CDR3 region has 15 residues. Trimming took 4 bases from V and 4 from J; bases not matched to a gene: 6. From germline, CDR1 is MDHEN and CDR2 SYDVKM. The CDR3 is CASSWGGGPTGELFF. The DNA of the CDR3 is TGTGCCAGCAGTTGGGGCGGGGGACCCACCGGGGAGCTGTTTTTT. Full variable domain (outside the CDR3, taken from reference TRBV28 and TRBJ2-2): DVKVTQSSRYLVKRTGEKVFLECVQDMDHENMFWYRQDPGLGLRLIYFSYDVKMKEKGDIPEGYSVSREKKERFSLILESASTNQTSMYLCASSWGGGPTGELFFGEGSRLTVL.

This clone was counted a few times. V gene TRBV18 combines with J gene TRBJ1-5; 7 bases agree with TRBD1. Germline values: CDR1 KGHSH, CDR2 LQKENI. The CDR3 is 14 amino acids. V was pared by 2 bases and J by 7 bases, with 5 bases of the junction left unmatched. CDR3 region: CASSPARGRQPQHF. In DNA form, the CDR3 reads TGTGCCAGCTCACCAGCCAGGGGGAGACAGCCCCAGCATTTT.

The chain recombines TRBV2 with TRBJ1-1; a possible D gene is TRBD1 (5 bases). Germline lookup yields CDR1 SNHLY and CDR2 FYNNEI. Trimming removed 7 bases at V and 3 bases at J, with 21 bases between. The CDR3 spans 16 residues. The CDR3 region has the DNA TGTGCCAGCACCCAAACCCACCCAGGGCCCCACACTGAAGCTTTCTTT. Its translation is CASTQTHPGPHTEAFF.

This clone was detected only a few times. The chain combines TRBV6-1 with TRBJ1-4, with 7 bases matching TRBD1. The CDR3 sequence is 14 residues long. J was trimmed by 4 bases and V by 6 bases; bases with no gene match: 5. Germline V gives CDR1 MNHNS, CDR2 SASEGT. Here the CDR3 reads CASSRGQSNEKLFF. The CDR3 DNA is TGTGCCAGCAGCCGGGGACAGAGTAATGAAAAACTGTTTTTT.

Here the CDR3 reads CASSFNYEQYF. For the CDR3, the DNA is TGCGCCAGCAGCTTTAACTACGAGCAGTACTTC. J is TRBJ2-7 and V is TRBV5-1; D not resolved. There are 11 residues in the CDR3. V gave up 2 bases and J gave up 3 bases, with 3 bases separating them. Germline V gene lookup returns CDR1 SGHRS and CDR2 YFSETQ.

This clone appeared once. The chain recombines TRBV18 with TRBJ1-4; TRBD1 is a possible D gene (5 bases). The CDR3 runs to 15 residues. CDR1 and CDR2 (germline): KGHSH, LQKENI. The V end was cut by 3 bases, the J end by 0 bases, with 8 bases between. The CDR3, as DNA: TGTGCCAGCTCACCGTCGACAGCAACTAATGAAAAACTGTTTTTT. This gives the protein CASSPSTATNEKLFF.

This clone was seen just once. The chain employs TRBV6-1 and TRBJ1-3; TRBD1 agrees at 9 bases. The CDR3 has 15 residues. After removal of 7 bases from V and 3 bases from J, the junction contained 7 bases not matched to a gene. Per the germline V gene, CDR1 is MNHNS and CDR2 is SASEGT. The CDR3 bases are TGTGCCAGCACCTACGGGACAGGGATTGGAAACACCATATATTTT. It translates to CASTYGTGIGNTIYF.